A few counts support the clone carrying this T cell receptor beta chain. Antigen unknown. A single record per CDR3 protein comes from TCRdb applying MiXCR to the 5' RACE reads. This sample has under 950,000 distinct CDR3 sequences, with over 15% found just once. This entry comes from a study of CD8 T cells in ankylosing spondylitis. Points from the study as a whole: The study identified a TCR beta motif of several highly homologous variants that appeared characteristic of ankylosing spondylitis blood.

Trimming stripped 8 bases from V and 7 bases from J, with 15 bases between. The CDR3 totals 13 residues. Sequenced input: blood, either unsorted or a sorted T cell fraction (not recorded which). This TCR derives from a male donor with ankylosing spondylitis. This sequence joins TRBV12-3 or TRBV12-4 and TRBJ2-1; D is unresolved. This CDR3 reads CASGYTRKNEQFF. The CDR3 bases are TGTGCCAGCGGCTATACAAGGAAGAATGAGCAGTTCTTC.